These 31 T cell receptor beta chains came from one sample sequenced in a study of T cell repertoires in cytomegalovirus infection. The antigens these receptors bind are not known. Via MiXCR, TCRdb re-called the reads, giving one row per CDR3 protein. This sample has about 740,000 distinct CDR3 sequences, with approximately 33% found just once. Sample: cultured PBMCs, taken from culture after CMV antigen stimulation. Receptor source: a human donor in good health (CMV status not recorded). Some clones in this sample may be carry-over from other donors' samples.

DNA of the CDR3: TGTGCCAGCAGTCCCCCCGGGACAGGTGGCTACACCTTC. Its translation: CASSPPGTGGYTF. The V gene is TRBV27, the J gene TRBJ1-2; TRBD1 matches at 8 bases. The CDR3 runs 13 residues. V lost 5 bases and J lost 7; bases outside the gene matches: 6. CDR1 and CDR2 from the germline V gene are MNHEY and SMNVEV (reference sequence).

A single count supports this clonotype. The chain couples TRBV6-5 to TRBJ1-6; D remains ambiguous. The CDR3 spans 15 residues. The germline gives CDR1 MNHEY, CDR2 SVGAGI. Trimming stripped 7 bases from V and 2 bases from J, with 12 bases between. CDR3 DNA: TGTGCCAGCACCCGGTTTTCGGCCTATAATTCACCCCTCCACTTT. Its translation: CASTRFSAYNSPLHF.

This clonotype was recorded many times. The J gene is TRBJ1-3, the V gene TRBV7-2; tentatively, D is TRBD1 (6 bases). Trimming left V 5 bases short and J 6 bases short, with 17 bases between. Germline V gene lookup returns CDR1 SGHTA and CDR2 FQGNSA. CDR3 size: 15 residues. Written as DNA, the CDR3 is TGTGCCAGCAGCCACCCCCGGCAGGGGAAAAACACCATATATTTT. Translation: CASSHPRQGKNTIYF.

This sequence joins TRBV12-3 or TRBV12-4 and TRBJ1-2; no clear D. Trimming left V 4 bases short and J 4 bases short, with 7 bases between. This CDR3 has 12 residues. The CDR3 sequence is CASSSGPYGYTF. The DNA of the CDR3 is TGTGCCAGCAGTTCTGGACCCTATGGCTACACCTTC.

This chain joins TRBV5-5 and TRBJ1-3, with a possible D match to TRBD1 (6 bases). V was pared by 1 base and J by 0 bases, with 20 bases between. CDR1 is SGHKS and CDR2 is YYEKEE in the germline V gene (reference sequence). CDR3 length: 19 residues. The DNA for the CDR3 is TGTGCCAGCAGCTTGTTGCAGGGGCTCCCTAACCTCTCTGGAAACACCATATATTTT. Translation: CASSLLQGLPNLSGNTIYF.

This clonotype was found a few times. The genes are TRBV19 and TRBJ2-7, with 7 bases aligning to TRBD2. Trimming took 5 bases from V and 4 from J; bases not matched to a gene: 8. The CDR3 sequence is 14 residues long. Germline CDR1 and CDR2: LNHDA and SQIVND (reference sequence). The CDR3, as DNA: TGTGCCAGTAGTCCGCGGGGAGGGATTTACGAGCAGTACTTC. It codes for CASSPRGGIYEQYF. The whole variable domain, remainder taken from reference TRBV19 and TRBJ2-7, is DGGITQSPKYLFRKEGQNVTLSCEQNLNHDAMYWYRQDPGQGLRLIYYSQIVNDFQKGDIAEGYSVSREKKESFPLTVTSAQKNPTAFYLCASSPRGGIYEQYFGPGTRLTVT.

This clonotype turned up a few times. This CDR3 reads CASGLALQREVSGANVLTF. The DNA of the CDR3 is TGTGCTAGTGGTTTGGCCCTGCAGCGGGAGGTATCTGGGGCCAACGTCCTGACTTTC. The V and J genes are TRBV12-5 and TRBJ2-6; the match to TRBD2 covers 9 bases. CDR3 length: 19 amino acids. The ends lost 1 base at V and 1 base at J; junction bases unmatched: 8. Germline V gene sequence: CDR1 LGHNT, CDR2 FRNRAP.

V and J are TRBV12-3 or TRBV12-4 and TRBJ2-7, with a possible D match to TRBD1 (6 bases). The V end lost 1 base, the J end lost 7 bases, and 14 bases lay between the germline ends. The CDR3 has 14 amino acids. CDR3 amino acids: CASSLGGPGREQYF. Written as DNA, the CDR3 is TGTGCCAGCAGTTTAGGGGGGCCCGGCCGGGAGCAGTACTTC.

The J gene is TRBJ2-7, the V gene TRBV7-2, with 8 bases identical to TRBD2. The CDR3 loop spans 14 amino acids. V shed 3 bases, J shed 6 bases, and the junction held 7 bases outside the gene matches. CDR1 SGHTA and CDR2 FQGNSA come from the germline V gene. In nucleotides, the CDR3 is TGTGCCAGCAGCTTTACGGGAGGGCCGAGCGAGCAGTACTTC. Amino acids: CASSFTGGPSEQYF.

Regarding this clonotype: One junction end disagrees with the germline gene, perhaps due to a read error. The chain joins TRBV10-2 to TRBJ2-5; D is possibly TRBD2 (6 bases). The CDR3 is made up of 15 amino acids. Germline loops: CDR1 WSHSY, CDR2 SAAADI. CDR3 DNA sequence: TGCGCCAGCGGTGATTTGACGGGAGTTTTTGAGACCCAGTACTTC. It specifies CASGDLTGVFETQYF.

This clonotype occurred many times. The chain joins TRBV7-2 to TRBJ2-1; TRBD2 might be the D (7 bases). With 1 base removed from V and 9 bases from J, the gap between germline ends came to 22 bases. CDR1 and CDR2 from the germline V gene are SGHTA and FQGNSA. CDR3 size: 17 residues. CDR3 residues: CASSLGVGGQRGGEQFF. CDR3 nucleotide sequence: TGTGCCAGCAGCTTAGGGGTGGGGGGGCAGCGGGGCGGTGAGCAGTTCTTC. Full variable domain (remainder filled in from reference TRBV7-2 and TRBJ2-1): GAGVSQSPSNKVTEKGKDVELRCDPISGHTALYWYRQSLGQGLEFLIYFQGNSAPDKSGLPSDRFSAERTGGSVSTLTIQRTQQEDSAVYLCASSLGVGGQRGGEQFFGPGTRLTVL.

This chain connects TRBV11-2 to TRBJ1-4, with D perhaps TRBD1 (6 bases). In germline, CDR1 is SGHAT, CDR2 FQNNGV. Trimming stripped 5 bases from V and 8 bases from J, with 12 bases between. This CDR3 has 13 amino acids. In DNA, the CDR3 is TGTGCCAGCAGCCGCAGGGGATGGGAAAAACTGTTTTTT. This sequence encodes CASSRRGWEKLFF.

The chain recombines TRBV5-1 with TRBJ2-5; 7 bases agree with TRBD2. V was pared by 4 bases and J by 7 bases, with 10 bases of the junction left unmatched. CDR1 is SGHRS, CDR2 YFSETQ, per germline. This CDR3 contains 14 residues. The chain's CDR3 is CASSGGLSEGTQYF. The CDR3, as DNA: TGCGCCAGCAGCGGGGGACTATCCGAGGGGACCCAGTACTTC.

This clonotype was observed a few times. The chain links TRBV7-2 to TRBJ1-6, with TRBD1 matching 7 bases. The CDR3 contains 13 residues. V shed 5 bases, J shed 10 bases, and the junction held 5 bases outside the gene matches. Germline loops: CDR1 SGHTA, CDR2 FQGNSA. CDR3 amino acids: CASSAGGDSPLHF. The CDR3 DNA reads TGTGCCAGCAGCGCAGGGGGAGACTCACCCCTCCACTTT.

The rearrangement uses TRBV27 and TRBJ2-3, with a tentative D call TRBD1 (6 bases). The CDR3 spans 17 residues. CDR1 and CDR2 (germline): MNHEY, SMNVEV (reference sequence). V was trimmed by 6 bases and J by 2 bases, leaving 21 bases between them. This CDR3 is CASSPMRATGLTDTQYF. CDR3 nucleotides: TGTGCCAGCAGCCCTATGAGGGCCACAGGGCTCACAGATACGCAGTATTTT.

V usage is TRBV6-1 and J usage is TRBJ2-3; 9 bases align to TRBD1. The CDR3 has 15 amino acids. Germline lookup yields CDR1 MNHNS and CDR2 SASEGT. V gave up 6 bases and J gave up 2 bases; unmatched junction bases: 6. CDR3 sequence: CASRDHRGPTDTQYF. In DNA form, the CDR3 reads TGTGCCAGCAGGGATCACAGGGGGCCCACAGATACGCAGTATTTT.

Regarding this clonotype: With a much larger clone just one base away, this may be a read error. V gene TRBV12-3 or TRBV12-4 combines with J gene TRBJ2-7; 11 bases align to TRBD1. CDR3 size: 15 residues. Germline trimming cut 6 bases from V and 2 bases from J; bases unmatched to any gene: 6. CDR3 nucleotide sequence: TGTGCCAGCAGCGCCGGGGACAGGGGGACCTACGAGCAGTACTTC. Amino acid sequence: CASSAGDRGTYEQYF.

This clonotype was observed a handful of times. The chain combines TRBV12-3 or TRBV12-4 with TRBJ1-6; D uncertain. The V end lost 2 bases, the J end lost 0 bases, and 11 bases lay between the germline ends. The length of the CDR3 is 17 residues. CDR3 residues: CASSLSPGSSYNSPLHF. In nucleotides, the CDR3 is TGTGCCAGCAGTTTAAGTCCCGGGAGCTCCTATAATTCACCCCTCCACTTT.

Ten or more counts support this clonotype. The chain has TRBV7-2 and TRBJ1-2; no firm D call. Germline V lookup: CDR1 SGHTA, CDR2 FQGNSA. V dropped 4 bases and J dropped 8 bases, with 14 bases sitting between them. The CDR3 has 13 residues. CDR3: CASSSAYTGGYTF. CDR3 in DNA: TGTGCCAGCAGCTCAGCTTATACTGGGGGCTACACCTTC.

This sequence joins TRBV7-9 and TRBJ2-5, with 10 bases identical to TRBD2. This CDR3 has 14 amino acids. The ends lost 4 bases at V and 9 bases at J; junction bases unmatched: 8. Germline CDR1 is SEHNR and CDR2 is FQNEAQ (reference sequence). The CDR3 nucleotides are TGTGCCAGCAGCTCGGGACTAGCGCGTCTGGCCCAGTACTTC. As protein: CASSSGLARLAQYF.

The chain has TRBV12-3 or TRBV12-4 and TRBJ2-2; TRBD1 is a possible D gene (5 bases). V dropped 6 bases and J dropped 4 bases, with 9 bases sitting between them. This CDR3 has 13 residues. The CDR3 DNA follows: TGTGCCAGCAGCCCAGGGTCCACCGGGGAGCTGTTTTTT. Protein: CASSPGSTGELFF.

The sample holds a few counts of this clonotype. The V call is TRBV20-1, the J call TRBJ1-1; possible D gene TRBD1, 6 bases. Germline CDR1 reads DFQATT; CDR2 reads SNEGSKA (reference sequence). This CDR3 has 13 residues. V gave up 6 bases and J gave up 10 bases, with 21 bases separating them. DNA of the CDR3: TGCAGTGCCCGTTTGGGGGGGGCCAATCGAGCTTTCTTT. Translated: CSARLGGANRAFF.

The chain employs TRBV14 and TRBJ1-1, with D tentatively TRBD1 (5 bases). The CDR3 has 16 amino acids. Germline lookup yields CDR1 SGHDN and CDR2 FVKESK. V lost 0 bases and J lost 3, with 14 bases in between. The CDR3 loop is CASSQDKGRMDTEAFF. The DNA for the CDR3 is TGTGCCAGCAGCCAAGATAAGGGGAGGATGGACACTGAAGCTTTCTTT.

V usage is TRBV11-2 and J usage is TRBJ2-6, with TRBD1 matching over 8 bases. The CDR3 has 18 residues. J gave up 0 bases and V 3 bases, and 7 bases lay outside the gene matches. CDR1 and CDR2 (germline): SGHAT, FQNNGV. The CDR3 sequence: CASSFSQGASSGANVLTF. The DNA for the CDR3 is TGTGCCAGCAGCTTTTCTCAGGGGGCATCCTCTGGGGCCAACGTCCTGACTTTC.

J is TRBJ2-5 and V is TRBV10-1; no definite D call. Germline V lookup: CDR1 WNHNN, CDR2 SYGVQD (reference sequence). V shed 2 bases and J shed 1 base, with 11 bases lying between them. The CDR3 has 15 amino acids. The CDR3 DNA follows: TGCGCCAGCAGTGAGAAGGGCCTGCCCCAAGAGACCCAGTACTTC. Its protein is CASSEKGLPQETQYF.

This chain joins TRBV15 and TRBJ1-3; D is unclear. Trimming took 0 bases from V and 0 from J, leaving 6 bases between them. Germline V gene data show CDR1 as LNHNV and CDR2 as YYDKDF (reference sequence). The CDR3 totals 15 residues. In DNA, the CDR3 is TGTGCCACCAGCAGAGATCTGGTCTCTGGAAACACCATATATTTT. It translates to CATSRDLVSGNTIYF.

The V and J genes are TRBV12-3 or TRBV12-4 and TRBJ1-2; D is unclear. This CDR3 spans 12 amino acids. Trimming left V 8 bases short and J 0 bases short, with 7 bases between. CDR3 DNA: TGTGCCAGCGCAACCCCTAACTATGGCTACACCTTC. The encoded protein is CASATPNYGYTF.

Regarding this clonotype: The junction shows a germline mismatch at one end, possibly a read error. Here the CDR3 reads CASSFISGTWTDERFF. The CDR3 nucleotides read TGTGCCAGCAGCTTCATAAGCGGGACGTGGACGGATGAGCGGTTCTTC. The chain joins TRBV11-2 to TRBJ2-1; the match to TRBD2 covers 7 bases. CDR1 and CDR2 (germline): SGHAT, FQNNGV. The CDR3 contains 16 residues.

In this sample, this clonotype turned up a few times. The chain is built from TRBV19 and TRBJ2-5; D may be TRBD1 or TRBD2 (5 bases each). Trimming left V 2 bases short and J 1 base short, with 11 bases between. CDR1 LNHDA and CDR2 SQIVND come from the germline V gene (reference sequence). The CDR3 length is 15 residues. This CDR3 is CASSIRGRSQETQYF. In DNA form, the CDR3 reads TGTGCCAGTAGTATACGGGGACGCAGCCAAGAGACCCAGTACTTC.

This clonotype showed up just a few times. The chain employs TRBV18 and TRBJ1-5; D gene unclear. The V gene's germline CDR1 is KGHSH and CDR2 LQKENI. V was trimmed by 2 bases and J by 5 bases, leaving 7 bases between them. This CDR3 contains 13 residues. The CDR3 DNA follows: TGTGCCAGCTCACCATCTCGAGATCAGCCCCAGCATTTT. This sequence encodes CASSPSRDQPQHF.

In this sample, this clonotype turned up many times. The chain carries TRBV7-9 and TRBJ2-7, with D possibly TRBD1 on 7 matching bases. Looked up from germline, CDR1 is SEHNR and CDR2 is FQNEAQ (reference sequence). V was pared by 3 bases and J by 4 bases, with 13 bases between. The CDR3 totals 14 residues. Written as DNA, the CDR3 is TGTGCCAGCAGCTTCCCGCAGGGGGGTTACGAGCAGTACTTC. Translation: CASSFPQGGYEQYF.